This note documents a single TCR beta chain sequence. These data belong to a study of shared clonotypes between healthy human individuals. Deep level was the assay's run setting. Generated by immunoSEQ multiplex PCR, the TCRdb table keeps only in-frame clones and is missing some. Counted here are millions of clones, around nine tenths occurring once; the ten biggest clones make up under 0.15%. Germline V gene sequence: CDR1 MGHRA, CDR2 YSYEKL. The CDR3 loop spans 19 amino acids. The V gene end was trimmed by 4 bases and the J gene end by 1 base; junction bases not matched to a gene: 14. The sample consisted of naive CD4+ T cells sorted from blood. Subset here: CD45RA+ positively selected. The TCR sequence derives from a man between 18 and 29 years old in good health. The chain links TRBV4-1 to TRBJ2-1; 9 bases fit TRBD2. Here the CDR3 DNA reads TGCGCCAGCAGCCTAACGCCCGGGACTAGCTCTCCTTCCTACAATGAGCAGTTCTTC. Translating gives CASSLTPGTSSPSYNEQFF.